Below are 30 T cell receptor beta chains sequenced from a single sample in a study of shared T cell receptors in the human thymus. Using immunoSEQ multiplex PCR, the repertoire was profiled, and TCRdb retains in-frame clones only, with some absent. The sample contains 720,000 or so clones, approximately 83% of which appear only once. Another study also made use of these data, one on human thymus T cells.

Source material: thymocytes. The receptors come from a girl less than two years old with a congenital heart defect.

The chain's CDR3 is CASSPGHPGTDTQYF. The CDR3 DNA is TGTGCCAGCAGTCCCGGACACCCGGGCACAGATACGCAGTATTTT. The chain is built from TRBV2 and TRBJ2-3, with D possibly being TRBD1 (5 bases). V lost 5 bases to trimming and J lost 1 base, with 13 bases between them. Germline CDR1 reads SNHLY; CDR2 reads FYNNEI. This CDR3 has 15 amino acids. The full variable domain, in which reference TRBV2 and TRBJ2-3 provide the parts outside the CDR3, is EPEVTQTPSHQVTQMGQEVILRCVPISNHLYFYWYRQILGQKVEFLVSFYNNEISEKSEIFDDQFSVERPDGSNFTLKIRSTKLEDSAMYFCASSPGHPGTDTQYFGPGTRLTVL.

V is TRBV7-2 and J is TRBJ2-1; 9 bases fit TRBD2. Germline V gives CDR1 SGHTA, CDR2 FQGNSA. This CDR3 comprises 18 residues. The J segment lost 4 bases and the V segment lost 3 bases, leaving 13 bases of the junction unmatched. Here the CDR3 reads CASSFNGSGGRGYNEQFF. DNA of the CDR3: TGTGCCAGCAGCTTCAACGGTAGCGGGGGAAGGGGATACAATGAGCAGTTCTTC.

This rearrangement joins TRBV18 to TRBJ1-6; 7 bases map to TRBD1. The junction had 6 bases not matched to a gene; V was cut back by 3 bases and J by 7 bases. CDR1 is KGHSH and CDR2 is LQKENI in the germline V gene. This CDR3 has 15 amino acids. CDR3 nucleotides: TGTGCCAGCTCACCGCCGGGACAGCTAAATTCACCCCTCCACTTT. Its protein is CASSPPGQLNSPLHF.

This rearrangement joins TRBV6-1 to TRBJ1-1; TRBD1 is a possible D gene (5 bases). The V end lost 4 bases, the J end lost 0 bases, and 12 bases lay between the germline ends. The CDR3 length is 15 residues. Germline V gene lookup returns CDR1 MNHNS and CDR2 SASEGT. The CDR3 sequence is CASSVRGGMNTEAFF. The CDR3 DNA is TGTGCCAGCAGTGTAAGGGGAGGCATGAACACTGAAGCTTTCTTT.

The rearrangement joins TRBV12-5 to TRBJ1-2, with TRBD1 matching 8 bases. Germline values: CDR1 LGHNT, CDR2 FRNRAP. This CDR3 has 15 residues. Trimming removed 8 bases from V and 2 bases from J; junction bases left unmatched: 10. The CDR3 is CASTGQDLRNYGYTF. The CDR3 region has the DNA TGTGCTAGTACGGGACAGGACCTTCGGAACTATGGCTACACCTTC.

The rearrangement joins TRBV29-1 to TRBJ1-1; D not certain. The CDR3 sequence is 12 residues long. V lost 4 bases and J 2 bases, leaving 8 bases between the germline ends. Germline V CDR1 and CDR2: SQVTM, ANQGSEA. DNA of the CDR3: TGCAGCGTTGTACACGTTAACACTGAAGCTTTCTTT. It translates to CSVVHVNTEAFF.

J is TRBJ2-7 and V is TRBV2; TRBD2 aligns across 7 bases. V lost 10 bases to trimming and J lost 3 bases; unmatched junction nucleotides: 12. This CDR3 has 14 residues. Germline CDR1 and CDR2: SNHLY and FYNNEI. As DNA, the CDR3 is TGTGCCACCCAGTGGGAGCGGGGCTTCTACGAGCAGTACTTC. Translation: CATQWERGFYEQYF.

This clone was seen a handful of times. V usage is TRBV4-1 and J usage is TRBJ2-7; 11 bases match TRBD1. The germline gives CDR1 MGHRA, CDR2 YSYEKL. The CDR3 is made up of 16 amino acids. V dropped 0 bases and J dropped 2; count of bases not matched to a gene: 3. This CDR3 reads CASSQEEDRGPYEQYF. Written as DNA, the CDR3 is TGCGCCAGCAGCCAAGAAGAGGACAGGGGGCCCTACGAGCAGTACTTC.

The chain carries TRBV11-2 and TRBJ2-7; 7 positions agree with TRBD1. The germline gives CDR1 SGHAT, CDR2 FQNNGV. CDR3 length: 17 amino acids. V lost 5 bases to trimming and J lost 6 bases; unmatched junction nucleotides: 19. The DNA of the CDR3 is TGTGCCAGCAGCCCCCTAGGTGGACAGGCCTCGGCTCTCGAGCAGTACTTC. As protein: CASSPLGGQASALEQYF.

The chain couples TRBV28 to TRBJ1-5, with no clear D. Germline loops: CDR1 MDHEN, CDR2 SYDVKM. The CDR3 length is 14 residues. The V end lost 3 bases, the J end lost 2 bases, and 8 bases lay between the germline ends. The CDR3 region is CASSFRRGNQPQHF. The CDR3 nucleotides are TGTGCCAGCAGTTTTCGTCGGGGCAATCAGCCCCAGCATTTT.

The V and J genes are TRBV5-4 and TRBJ1-2, with TRBD1 matching over 7 bases. Germline-derived CDR1 and CDR2 are SGHNT and YYREEE (reference sequence). This CDR3 is built from 14 residues. V was clipped by 4 bases and J by 2 bases; unmatched bases: 5. The CDR3 DNA reads as TGTGCCAGCAGCCCCGGGGGACAGAACTATGGCTACACCTTC. Translating gives CASSPGGQNYGYTF.

The genes are TRBV9 and TRBJ1-3, with 7 bases aligning to TRBD1. The J segment lost 8 bases and the V segment lost 3 bases, leaving 8 bases of the junction unmatched. The CDR3 runs to 14 residues. Germline CDR1 and CDR2: SGDLS and YYNGEE. The CDR3 region has the DNA TGTGCCAGCAGCGCCACCGACAGGGCGGACACCATATATTTT. Translating it yields CASSATDRADTIYF.

The gene calls are TRBV10-3 and TRBJ2-7; the D gene is possibly TRBD1 (6 bases). The CDR3 extends over 13 amino acids. Germline CDR1 and CDR2: ENHRY and SYGVKD. Trimming removed 6 bases at V and 3 bases at J, with 12 bases between. The CDR3 is CAISATGIYEQYF. In nucleotides, the CDR3 is TGTGCCATCAGCGCAACAGGGATCTACGAGCAGTACTTC.

The chain joins TRBV29-1 to TRBJ2-7; 9 bases are a match to TRBD1. In germline, CDR1 is SQVTM, CDR2 ANQGSEA. V lost 6 bases to trimming and J lost 4 bases; unmatched junction nucleotides: 7. The CDR3 covers 13 residues. CDR3 sequence reads: CSVGQGIPYEQYF. The CDR3 DNA sequence: TGCAGCGTCGGACAGGGGATACCATACGAGCAGTACTTC.

The V and J genes are TRBV5-4 and TRBJ1-2; 9 bases agree with TRBD1. Trimming removed 4 bases from V and 0 bases from J; junction bases left unmatched: 10. This CDR3 is built from 17 residues. Germline V gene data show CDR1 as SGHNT and CDR2 as YYREEE (reference sequence). In DNA form, the CDR3 reads TGTGCCAGCAGCCCTACAGGGGGCCCTAAAGCTAACTATGGCTACACCTTC. Encoded protein: CASSPTGGPKANYGYTF.

This clone appeared once. The V call is TRBV12-5, the J call TRBJ1-2; TRBD1 might be the D (5 bases). Germline CDR1 reads LGHNT; CDR2 reads FRNRAP. Trimming cost V 0 bases and J 2 bases, with 16 bases left between them. This CDR3 region has 17 residues. CDR3 loop: CASGLVEPREENYGYTF. In nucleotides, the CDR3 is TGTGCTAGTGGTTTGGTAGAACCCAGGGAAGAGAACTATGGCTACACCTTC.

The chain recombines TRBV6-1 with TRBJ1-4; D possibly corresponds to TRBD1 (6 bases). CDR3 length equals 14 residues. The germline gives CDR1 MNHNS, CDR2 SASEGT. Trimming removed 6 bases at V and 0 bases at J, with 8 bases between. The CDR3 bases are TGTGCCAGCAGGGGACAATCAACTAATGAAAAACTGTTTTTT. Its protein product is CASRGQSTNEKLFF.

The chain recombines TRBV5-4 with TRBJ2-7; weak D call: TRBD2 (5 bases). Germline V gene lookup returns CDR1 SGHNT and CDR2 YYREEE (reference sequence). This CDR3 comprises 15 residues. The ends were cut back, 3 bases at V and 1 base at J, with 14 bases in the middle. Written as DNA, the CDR3 is TGTGCCAGCAGCTCCGGAGGTAAGGTATCCTACGAGCAGTACTTC. Protein sequence: CASSSGGKVSYEQYF.

This chain uses TRBV10-2 with TRBJ1-4; D call uncertain. The CDR3 extends over 14 amino acids. Germline V gives CDR1 WSHSY, CDR2 SAAADI. V was cut by 10 bases and J by 7 bases, with 19 bases left in between. Here the CDR3 reads CATRSSSPREKLFF. In DNA, the CDR3 is TGCGCCACTAGATCCAGTAGCCCTCGTGAAAAACTGTTTTTT.

This chain uses TRBV6-6 with TRBJ2-5; the D gene is possibly TRBD2 (5 bases). V was shortened by 3 bases and J by 5 bases, with 13 bases between the two germline ends. The CDR3 covers 14 residues. Germline CDR1 and CDR2: MNHNY and SVGAGI (reference sequence). The CDR3 DNA sequence: TGTGCCAGCAGTTATCGGCTAGCTCGGGAGACCCAGTACTTC. The encoded protein is CASSYRLARETQYF.

This sequence joins TRBV19 and TRBJ1-2; 7 nucleotides agree with TRBD1. Germline V gene data show CDR1 as LNHDA and CDR2 as SQIVND (reference sequence). The V gene end was trimmed by 5 bases and the J gene end by 6 bases; junction bases not matched to a gene: 15. The CDR3 has 16 residues. The CDR3 spells CASSFYRTGPFDGYTF. CDR3 DNA: TGTGCCAGTAGTTTTTATCGGACAGGCCCGTTCGATGGCTACACCTTC.

The genes are TRBV2 and TRBJ2-3; tentatively, D is TRBD2 (6 bases). Trimming stripped 9 bases from V and 2 bases from J, with 12 bases between. CDR3 length: 13 amino acids. CDR1 is SNHLY, CDR2 FYNNEI, per germline. Here the CDR3 DNA reads TGTGCCAGTGCGCCGCGGGACACAGATACGCAGTATTTT. This gives the protein CASAPRDTDTQYF. Based on the CDR3 plus reference TRBV2 and TRBJ2-3, the full variable domain is EPEVTQTPSHQVTQMGQEVILRCVPISNHLYFYWYRQILGQKVEFLVSFYNNEISEKSEIFDDQFSVERPDGSNFTLKIRSTKLEDSAMYFCASAPRDTDTQYFGPGTRLTVL.

This clone occurred once. The chain links TRBV29-1 to TRBJ1-1, with TRBD1 as a possible D gene (5 bases). Germline V lookup: CDR1 SQVTM, CDR2 ANQGSEA. This CDR3 has 14 amino acids. The ends were cut back, 6 bases at V and 1 base at J, with 15 bases in the middle. CDR3 amino acids: CSVVRTNWNTEAFF. DNA for the CDR3: TGCAGCGTAGTTAGGACAAACTGGAACACTGAAGCTTTCTTT.

This clone was recorded only once. J is TRBJ1-3 and V is TRBV27, with a weak D call TRBD1 (6 bases). Germline assignment: CDR1 MNHEY and CDR2 SMNVEV (reference sequence). This CDR3 comprises 18 residues. V lost 4 bases and J 2 bases, leaving 21 bases between the germline ends. CDR3 coding DNA: TGTGCCAGCAGTTCAAAAACAAAAGGACAGAAGCCTGGAAACACCATATATTTT. Residues: CASSSKTKGQKPGNTIYF.

This chain connects TRBV25-1 to TRBJ1-1, with D unclear. Trimming stripped 1 base from V and 3 bases from J, with 21 bases between. From germline, CDR1 is MGHDK and CDR2 SYGVNS. The length of the CDR3 is 18 residues. The CDR3 reads CASSEFGIEGRPYTEAFF. CDR3 sequence (DNA): TGTGCCAGCAGTGAATTCGGGATTGAAGGGAGACCCTACACTGAAGCTTTCTTT.

V is TRBV4-3 and J is TRBJ2-5, with D tentatively TRBD2 (5 bases). CDR1 and CDR2 (germline): LGHNA, YSLEER. V lost 10 bases and J lost 13, with 19 bases in between. CDR3 length: 11 amino acids. The DNA of the CDR3 is TGCGCCACCAGGAAGAAACAACGGGGGTACTTC. It specifies CATRKKQRGYF.

This clone was detected only a few times. In DNA form, the CDR3 reads TGCGCCAGCAGCCCGACTAGCGGGGGGGTTTCTGGCACAGATACGCAGTATTTT. Its protein product is CASSPTSGGVSGTDTQYF. V usage is TRBV5-1 and J usage is TRBJ2-3; 14 bases fit TRBD2. Per germline, CDR1 SGHRS and CDR2 YFSETQ. The ends lost 4 bases at V and 1 base at J; junction bases unmatched: 8. The CDR3 contains 18 residues.

This chain links TRBV9 with TRBJ2-1, with 10 bases fitting TRBD2. Germline CDR1 reads SGDLS; CDR2 reads YYNGEE. The CDR3 has 15 amino acids. Trimming cost V 3 bases and J 9 bases; bases outside gene matches: 9. CDR3: CASSAGTSVIVEQFF. DNA of the CDR3: TGTGCCAGCAGCGCCGGGACTAGCGTTATAGTTGAGCAGTTCTTC.

The J gene is TRBJ1-1, the V gene TRBV4-2; TRBD1 might be the D (6 bases). V was cut by 0 bases and J by 4 bases, with 15 bases left in between. The germline CDR1 and CDR2 sequences are LGHNA and YNFKEQ. This CDR3 has 16 residues. For the CDR3, the DNA is TGTGCCAGCAGCCAAGATCCCGCAGGGGTGACCACTGAAGCTTTCTTT. Its translation is CASSQDPAGVTTEAFF.

This rearrangement joins TRBV4-3 to TRBJ2-2; TRBD2 might be the D (5 bases). Germline CDR1 reads LGHNA; CDR2 reads YSLEER. The CDR3 loop spans 19 amino acids. V was shortened by 1 base and J by 0 bases, with 18 bases between the two germline ends. The CDR3 DNA reads as TGCGCCAGCAGCCAAGTGAGGGCGTTGGCGGATCCGAACACCGGGGAGCTGTTTTTT. It translates to CASSQVRALADPNTGELFF.